This T cell receptor beta chain was recovered during a study of monozygotic twins with inflammatory bowel disease. Study findings and constraints: The authors found no support for a single strong IBD-associated signal or clonotype.

TCRdb re-analyzed the 5' RACE reads; it lists each CDR3 protein once, without DNA. This sample lists under 150,000 distinct CDR3 sequences; its ten largest clones have 2.4%. Staff drew a roughly 2.5 ml blood sample from each donor. About this clonotype itself: Its specificity is unknown.

The origin of this receptor is a human donor with ulcerative colitis or Crohn's disease, or a healthy co-twin of an affected twin (not recorded which). The sequenced material came from blood.

This chain's CDR3 is CRAQLAGGPNNEQFF. The J gene is TRBJ2-1, the V gene TRBV20-1; TCRdb gives TRBD2 as the D gene, but with no DNA this cannot be confirmed. This CDR3 is 15 amino acids long. Germline V gene lookup returns CDR1 DFQATT and CDR2 SNEGSKA (reference sequence).